The 4 T cell receptor beta chains given below trace back to one sample, sequenced in a study of T cells in narcolepsy. The table came from immunoSEQ multiplex PCR; TCRdb's copy has only in-frame clones and leaves some out. The table includes some 14,000 clones, 85% to 90% detected once. Sample: CD45RA- memory CD4+ T cells from PBMCs. The receptors shown here come from a human donor with narcolepsy.

V and J are TRBV2 and TRBJ2-2; D gene ambiguous. V dropped 8 bases and J dropped 4 bases, with 17 bases sitting between them. CDR3 size: 15 residues. Germline values: CDR1 SNHLY, CDR2 FYNNEI. The CDR3 is CASALEELSTGELFF. The CDR3 nucleotides read TGTGCCAGCGCCCTCGAGGAACTTTCCACCGGGGAGCTGTTTTTT.

V and J are TRBV5-8 and TRBJ2-1, with 11 bases identical to TRBD2. This CDR3 comprises 15 residues. The V gene end was trimmed by 4 bases and the J gene end by 3 bases; junction bases not matched to a gene: 3. Germline CDR1 reads SGHTS; CDR2 reads YDEGEE. CDR3 coding DNA: TGTGCCAGCAGCCCCGGGACTAGCGGCTACAATGAGCAGTTCTTC. Translation: CASSPGTSGYNEQFF.

The V gene is TRBV29-1, the J gene TRBJ1-1; D remains unclear. The CDR3 has 11 residues. The germline CDR1 and CDR2 sequences are SQVTM and ANQGSEA. V shed 3 bases and J shed 0 bases, with 2 bases lying between them. CDR3 nucleotides: TGCAGCGTTGACGTGAACACTGAAGCTTTCTTT. Its translation: CSVDVNTEAFF.

V usage is TRBV7-6 and J usage is TRBJ1-1; D is undetermined. The CDR3 spans 13 residues. CDR1 and CDR2 (germline): SGHVS, FNYEAQ. V gave up 2 bases and J gave up 3 bases, with 7 bases separating them. CDR3 loop: CASSLMRDTEAFF. CDR3 nucleotides: TGTGCCAGCAGCTTAATGCGGGACACTGAAGCTTTCTTT.